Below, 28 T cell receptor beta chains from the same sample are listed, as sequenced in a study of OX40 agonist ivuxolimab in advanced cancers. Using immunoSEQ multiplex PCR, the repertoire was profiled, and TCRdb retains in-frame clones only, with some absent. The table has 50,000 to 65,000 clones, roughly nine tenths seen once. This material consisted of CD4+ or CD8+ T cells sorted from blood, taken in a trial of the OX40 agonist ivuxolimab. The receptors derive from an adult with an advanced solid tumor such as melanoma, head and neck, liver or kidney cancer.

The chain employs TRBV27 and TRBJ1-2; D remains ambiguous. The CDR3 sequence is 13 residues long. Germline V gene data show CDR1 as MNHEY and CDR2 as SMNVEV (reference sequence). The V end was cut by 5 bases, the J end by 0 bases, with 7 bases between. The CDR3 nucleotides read TGTGCCAGCAGTCTTAGCCCTAACTATGGCTACACCTTC. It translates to CASSLSPNYGYTF.

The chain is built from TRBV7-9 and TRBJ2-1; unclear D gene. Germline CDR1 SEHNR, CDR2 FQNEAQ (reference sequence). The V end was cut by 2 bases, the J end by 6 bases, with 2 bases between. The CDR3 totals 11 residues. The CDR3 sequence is CASSLPNEQFF. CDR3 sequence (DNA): TGTGCCAGCAGCTTACCCAATGAGCAGTTCTTC.

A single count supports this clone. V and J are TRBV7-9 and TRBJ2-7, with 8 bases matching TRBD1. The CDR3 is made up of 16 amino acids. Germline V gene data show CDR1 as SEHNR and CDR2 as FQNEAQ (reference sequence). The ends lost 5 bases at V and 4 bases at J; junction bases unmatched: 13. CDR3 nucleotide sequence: TGTGCCAGCAGCCTTCCAGGGGGCGCGGCGACTTACGAGCAGTACTTC. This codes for CASSLPGGAATYEQYF.

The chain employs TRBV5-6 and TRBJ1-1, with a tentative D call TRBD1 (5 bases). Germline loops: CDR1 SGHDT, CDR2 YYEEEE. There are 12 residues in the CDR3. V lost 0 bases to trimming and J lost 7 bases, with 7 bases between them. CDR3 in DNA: TGTGCCAGCAGCTTGGAGGGACGTGAAGCTTTCTTT. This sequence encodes CASSLEGREAFF.

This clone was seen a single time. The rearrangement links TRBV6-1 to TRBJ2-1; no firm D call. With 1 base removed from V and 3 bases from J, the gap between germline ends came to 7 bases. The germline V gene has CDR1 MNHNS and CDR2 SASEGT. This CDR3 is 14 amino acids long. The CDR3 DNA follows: TGTGCCAGCAGTGAAGTTACAGACTACAATGAGCAGTTCTTC. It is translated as CASSEVTDYNEQFF.

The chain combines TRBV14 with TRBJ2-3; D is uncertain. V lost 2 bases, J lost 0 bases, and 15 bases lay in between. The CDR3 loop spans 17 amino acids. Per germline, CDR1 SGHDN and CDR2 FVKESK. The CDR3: CASSQINPEDSTDTQYF. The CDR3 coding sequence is TGTGCCAGCAGCCAAATTAACCCCGAGGACAGCACAGATACGCAGTATTTT. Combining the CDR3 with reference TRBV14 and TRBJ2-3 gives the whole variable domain EAGVTQFPSHSVIEKGQTVTLRCDPISGHDNLYWYRRVMGKEIKFLLHFVKESKQDESGMPNNRFLAERTGGTYSTLKVQPAELEDSGVYFCASSQINPEDSTDTQYFGPGTRLTVL.

CDR3 sequence reads: CASIGPGGHEQYF. DNA for the CDR3: TGTGCCAGCATTGGGCCAGGGGGGCACGAGCAGTACTTC. This sequence joins TRBV7-9 and TRBJ2-7, with D possibly being TRBD1 (7 bases). Germline loops: CDR1 SEHNR, CDR2 FQNEAQ (reference sequence). The CDR3 contains 13 residues. V was trimmed by 7 bases and J by 5 bases, leaving 15 bases between them.

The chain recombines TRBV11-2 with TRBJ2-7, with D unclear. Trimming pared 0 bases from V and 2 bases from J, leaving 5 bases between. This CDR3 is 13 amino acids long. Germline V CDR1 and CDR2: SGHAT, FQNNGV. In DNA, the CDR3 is TGTGCCAGCAGCTTAGATACAGCCTACGAGCAGTACTTC. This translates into CASSLDTAYEQYF.

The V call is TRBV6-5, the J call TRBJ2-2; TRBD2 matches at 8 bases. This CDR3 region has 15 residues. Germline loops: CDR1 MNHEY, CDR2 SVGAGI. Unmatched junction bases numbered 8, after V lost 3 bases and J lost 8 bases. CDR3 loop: CASSYQSGGWGELFF. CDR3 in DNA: TGTGCCAGCAGTTATCAAAGCGGGGGATGGGGGGAGCTGTTTTTT.

CDR3 sequence: CSVDGGAKNIQYF. Here the CDR3 DNA reads TGCAGCGTTGATGGGGGAGCCAAAAACATTCAGTACTTC. The chain links TRBV29-1 to TRBJ2-4; tentatively, D is TRBD1 or TRBD2 (5 bases each). Germline V gives CDR1 SQVTM, CDR2 ANQGSEA. Trimming took 3 bases from V and 0 from J, leaving 6 bases between them. The CDR3 has 13 residues.

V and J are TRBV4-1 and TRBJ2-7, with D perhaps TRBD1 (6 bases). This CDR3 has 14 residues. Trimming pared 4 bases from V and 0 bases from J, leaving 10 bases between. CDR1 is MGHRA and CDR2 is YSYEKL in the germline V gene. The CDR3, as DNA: TGCGCCAGCAGCCCAACGGACAGCTCCTACGAGCAGTACTTC. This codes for CASSPTDSSYEQYF.

The CDR3, as DNA: TGCGCCAGCAGTCCGGACGGGCGATACGAGCAGTACTTC. Protein: CASSPDGRYEQYF. This chain connects TRBV4-1 to TRBJ2-7, with D unclear. V was shortened by 6 bases and J by 4 bases, with 13 bases between the two germline ends. The CDR3 covers 13 residues. Germline V CDR1 and CDR2: MGHRA, YSYEKL.

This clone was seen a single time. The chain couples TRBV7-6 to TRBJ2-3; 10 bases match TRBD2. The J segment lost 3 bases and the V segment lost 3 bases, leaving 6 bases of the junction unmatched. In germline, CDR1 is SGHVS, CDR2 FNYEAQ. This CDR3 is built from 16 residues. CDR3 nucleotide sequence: TGTGCCAGCAGCTTTCCAGCGGGAGGGGGGACAGATACGCAGTATTTT. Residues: CASSFPAGGGTDTQYF.

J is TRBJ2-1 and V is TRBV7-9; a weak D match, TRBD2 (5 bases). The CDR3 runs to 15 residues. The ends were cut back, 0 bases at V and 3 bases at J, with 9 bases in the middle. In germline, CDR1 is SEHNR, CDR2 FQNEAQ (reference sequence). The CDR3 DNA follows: TGTGCCAGCAGCTTAGCGGGAGTTGTCTACAATGAGCAGTTCTTC. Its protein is CASSLAGVVYNEQFF. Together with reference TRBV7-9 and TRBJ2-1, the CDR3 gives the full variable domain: DTGVSQNPRHKITKRGQNVTFRCDPISEHNRLYWYRQTLGQGPEFLTYFQNEAQLEKSRLLSDRFSAERPKGSFSTLEIQRTEQGDSAMYLCASSLAGVVYNEQFFGPGTRLTVL.

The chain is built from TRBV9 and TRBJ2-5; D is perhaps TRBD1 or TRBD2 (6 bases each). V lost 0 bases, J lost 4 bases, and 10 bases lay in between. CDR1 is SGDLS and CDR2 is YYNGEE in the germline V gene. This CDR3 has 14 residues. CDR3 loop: CASSVEGGTETQYF. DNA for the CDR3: TGTGCCAGCAGCGTAGAGGGGGGCACAGAGACCCAGTACTTC.

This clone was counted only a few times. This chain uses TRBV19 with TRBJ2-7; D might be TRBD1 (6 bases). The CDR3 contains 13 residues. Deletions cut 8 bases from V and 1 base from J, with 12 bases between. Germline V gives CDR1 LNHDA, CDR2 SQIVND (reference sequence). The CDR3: CASSTGLSYEQYF. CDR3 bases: TGTGCCAGTTCGACAGGATTATCCTACGAGCAGTACTTC.

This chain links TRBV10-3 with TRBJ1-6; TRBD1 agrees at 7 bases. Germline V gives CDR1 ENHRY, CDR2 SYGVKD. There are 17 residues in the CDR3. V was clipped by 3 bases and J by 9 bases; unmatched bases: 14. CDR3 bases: TGTGCCATCAGTGACCGACCTTCCGGGACAGCTTTTTCACCCCTCCACTTT. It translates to CAISDRPSGTAFSPLHF.

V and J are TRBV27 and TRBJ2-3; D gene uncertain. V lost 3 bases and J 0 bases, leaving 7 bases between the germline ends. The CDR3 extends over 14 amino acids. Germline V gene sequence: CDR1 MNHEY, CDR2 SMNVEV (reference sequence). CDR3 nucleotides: TGTGCCAGCAGTTTTGGCAGTAGCACAGATACGCAGTATTTT. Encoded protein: CASSFGSSTDTQYF.

CDR3 coding DNA: TGTGCCAGCAGTCCGGGACAGGGGGGCGAAAAACTGTTTTTT. It yields the protein CASSPGQGGEKLFF. The chain links TRBV6-5 to TRBJ1-4; 11 bases align to TRBD1. The CDR3 contains 14 residues. Trimming took 5 bases from V and 8 from J; bases not matched to a gene: 4. From germline, CDR1 is MNHEY and CDR2 SVGAGI.

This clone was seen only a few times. CDR3 in amino acids: CACDGRSEAFF. CDR3 DNA: TGTGCCTGTGACGGAAGAAGTGAAGCTTTCTTT. The rearrangement joins TRBV30 to TRBJ1-1; D is unresolved. This CDR3 comprises 11 residues. Between the trimmed V and J ends, which lost 6 bases and 7 bases, there was a span of 12 bases. The germline V gene encodes CDR1 GTSNPN and CDR2 SVGIG (reference sequence).

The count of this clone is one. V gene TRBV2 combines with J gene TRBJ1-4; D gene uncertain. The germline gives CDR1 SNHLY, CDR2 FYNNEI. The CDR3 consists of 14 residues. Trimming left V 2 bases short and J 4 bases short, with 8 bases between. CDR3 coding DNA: TGTGCCAGCAGTGAATTCGGACTTAATGAAAAACTGTTTTTT. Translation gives CASSEFGLNEKLFF.

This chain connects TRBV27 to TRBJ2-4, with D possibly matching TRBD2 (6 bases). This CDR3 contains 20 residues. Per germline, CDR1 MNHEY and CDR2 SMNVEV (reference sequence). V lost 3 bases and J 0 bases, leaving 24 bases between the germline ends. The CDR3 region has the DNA TGTGCCAGCAGTTTGAGTTTTCCTGTCCGGGACTCCCTAGCCAAAAACATTCAGTACTTC. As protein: CASSLSFPVRDSLAKNIQYF.

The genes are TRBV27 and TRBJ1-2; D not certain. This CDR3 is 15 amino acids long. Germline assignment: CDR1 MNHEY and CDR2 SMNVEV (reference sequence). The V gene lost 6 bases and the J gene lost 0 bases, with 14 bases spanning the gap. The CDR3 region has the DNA TGTGCCAGCAGCACCGAGGGCGCCGCTAACTATGGCTACACCTTC. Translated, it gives CASSTEGAANYGYTF.

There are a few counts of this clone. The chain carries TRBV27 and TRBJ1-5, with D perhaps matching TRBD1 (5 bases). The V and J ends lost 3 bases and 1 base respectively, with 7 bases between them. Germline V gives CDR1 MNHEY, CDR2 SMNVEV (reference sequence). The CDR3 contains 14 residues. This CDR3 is CASSLGGSNQPQHF. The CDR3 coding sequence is TGTGCCAGCAGTTTGGGGGGGAGCAATCAGCCCCAGCATTTT.

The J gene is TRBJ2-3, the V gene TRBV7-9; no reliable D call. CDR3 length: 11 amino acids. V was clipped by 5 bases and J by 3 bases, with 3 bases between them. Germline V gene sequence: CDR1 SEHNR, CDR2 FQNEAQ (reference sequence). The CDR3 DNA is TGTGCCAGCAGCCAAACAGATACGCAGTATTTT. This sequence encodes CASSQTDTQYF.

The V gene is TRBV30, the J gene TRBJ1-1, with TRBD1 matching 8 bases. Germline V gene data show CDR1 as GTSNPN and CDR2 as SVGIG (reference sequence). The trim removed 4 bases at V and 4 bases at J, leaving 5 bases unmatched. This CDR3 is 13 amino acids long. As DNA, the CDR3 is TGTGCCTGGACCCCAACAGGGGGCACTGAAGCTTTCTTT. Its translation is CAWTPTGGTEAFF.

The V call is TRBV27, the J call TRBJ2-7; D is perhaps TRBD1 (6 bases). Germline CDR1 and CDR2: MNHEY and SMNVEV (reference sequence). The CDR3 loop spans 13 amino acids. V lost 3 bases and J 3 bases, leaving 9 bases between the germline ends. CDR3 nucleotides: TGTGCCAGCAGTTTGGGGGCCCACTACGAGCAGTACTTC. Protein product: CASSLGAHYEQYF.

CDR3 loop: CASSLGGGSYEQYF. CDR3 DNA sequence: TGCGCCAGCAGCCTGGGGGGGGGTTCCTACGAGCAGTACTTC. The J gene is TRBJ2-7, the V gene TRBV4-1; 7 positions agree with TRBD2. The CDR3 has 14 residues. Germline V gives CDR1 MGHRA, CDR2 YSYEKL. The junction had 4 bases not matched to a gene; V was cut back by 4 bases and J by 1 base.